These T cell receptor beta chains were read from a single sample in a study of cytomegalovirus exposure and HLA in healthy donors. Libraries were prepared by immunoSEQ multiplex PCR; TCRdb keeps only in-frame clonotypes and omits some of them. The sample holds approximately 190,000 clones; over 70% are singletons and the top ten take less than 4.5%. Sequencing was done on a sample of PBMCs. The receptors were gathered from a man between 50 and 59 years old in good health and CMV-seronegative. Both conserved end residues are part of each CDR3. D genes are given only for firm matches. Only part of the rows carry a size: once, few, many, or a class if the clone is expanded.

CDR3nt	CDR3aa	abundance	v_gene	j_gene	d_gene
TGTGCCAGCAGCCCTGCGGGTATCGGTGAAAAACTGTTTTTT	CASSPAGIGEKLFF	.	TRBV7-9	TRBJ1-4	.
TGTGCCTGGAATTCCGGGGGGGCGAAGACCCAGTACTTC	CAWNSGGAKTQYF	.	TRBV30	TRBJ2-5	TRBD2
TGTGCCAGCAGCTTAGGTAGGCGGGCAATACAGTTCTTC	CASSLGRRAIQFF	.	TRBV7-9	TRBJ2-1	.
TGTGCCAGCAGTCGGGACAGGGTGAACACCGGGGAGCTGTTTTTT	CASSRDRVNTGELFF	.	TRBV2	TRBJ2-2	TRBD1
TGTGCCAGCAGCTTATCCGGGAGTTATAGTCCTGGAAACACCATATATTTT	CASSLSGSYSPGNTIYF	.	TRBV7-2	TRBJ1-3	.
TGTGCCAGCAACAGGGGACAGAAGGAGACCCAGTACTTC	CASNRGQKETQYF	.	TRBV7-2	TRBJ2-5	TRBD1
TGTGCCAGCAGCGTATCAGGCACCCAAGAGACCCAGTACTTC	CASSVSGTQETQYF	.	TRBV9	TRBJ2-5	.
TGTGCCAGCAGCGGCGGACAGGGGGCCTCCCAAGAGACCCAGTACTTC	CASSGGQGASQETQYF	.	TRBV9	TRBJ2-5	TRBD1
TGTGCCAGCAACCCCCAGACGGGGGGGCCGGTCGGGGAGCTGTTTTTT	CASNPQTGGPVGELFF	once	TRBV7-8	TRBJ2-2	TRBD2
TGTGCCAGCAGCCGGGGGACAGGGAGGTCCTACGAGCAGTACTTC	CASSRGTGRSYEQYF	.	TRBV5-8	TRBJ2-7	TRBD1
TGTGCCAGCAGTCGGGACAGGGTGGCCGATGGCTACACCTTC	CASSRDRVADGYTF	few	TRBV2	TRBJ1-2	TRBD1
TGTGCCACCAGCAGAGATAAGGGGGCAGGGGAGACCCAGTACTTC	CATSRDKGAGETQYF	.	TRBV15	TRBJ2-5	TRBD1
TGTGCCAGCAGTTACTCAAGCAGGGGTGTAAATTCACCCCTCCACTTT	CASSYSSRGVNSPLHF	.	TRBV6-5	TRBJ1-6	.
TGCGCCAGCAGTCGCAATCTTACCAGGGGGGACTATGGCTACACCTTC	CASSRNLTRGDYGYTF	.	TRBV23-1	TRBJ1-2	TRBD1
TGCGCCAGCAGCCAAGCCCCGGGTAGTTATAGTAACACCGGGGAGCTGTTTTTT	CASSQAPGSYSNTGELFF	.	TRBV4-1	TRBJ2-2	.
TGTTCCAGCAGCGGCTGGACAGAAGTGAACACTGAAGCTTTCTTT	CSSSGWTEVNTEAFF	.	TRBV7-9	TRBJ1-1	.
TGCGCCAGCAGCCAAGAGACTAGCGGGAATGAGCAGTTCTTC	CASSQETSGNEQFF	.	TRBV4-3	TRBJ2-1	TRBD2
TGTGCCAGCAGCTTAGATCGAGGGCCTGAGACCCAGTACTTC	CASSLDRGPETQYF	.	TRBV11-2	TRBJ2-5	.
TGCGCCAGCAGTGAGTCCTGGGCAGAAGAGACCCAGTACTTC	CASSESWAEETQYF	.	TRBV10-1	TRBJ2-5	.
TGTGCCAGCGGGGGGGCGGAGGAAGGATACGAGCAGTACTTC	CASGGAEEGYEQYF	few	TRBV28	TRBJ2-7	.
TGTGCCAGTAGGGACATGAACACTGAAGCTTTCTTT	CASRDMNTEAFF	few	TRBV19	TRBJ1-1	.
TGTGCCAGCAGCGACTGGAACAATAATGAAAAACTGTTTTTT	CASSDWNNNEKLFF	.	TRBV27	TRBJ1-4	.
TGTGCCAGCAGCTTAGTCTGGGAGCTGTTTTTT	CASSLVWELFF	.	TRBV7-9	TRBJ2-2	.
TGTGCCAGCAGCGTAGGAGAAGCGAACACCGGGGAGCTGTTTTTT	CASSVGEANTGELFF	.	TRBV9	TRBJ2-2	.
TGTGCCAGCAGTCCGAGACAGGCAAAAACCACCTACGAGCAGTACTTC	CASSPRQAKTTYEQYF	once	TRBV27	TRBJ2-7	.
TGTGCCAGCAGTTACGAGGAGGGGAAGAATTCACCCCTCCACTTT	CASSYEEGKNSPLHF	.	TRBV6-5	TRBJ1-6	.
TGTGCCAGTAGTCTCTTACAGGGCGGCGAGCAGTACTTC	CASSLLQGGEQYF	.	TRBV19	TRBJ2-7	.
TGTGCCAGCAGCGTGACTACAGGGGTGACCACTGAAGCTTTCTTT	CASSVTTGVTTEAFF	.	TRBV9	TRBJ1-1	TRBD1
TGTGCCAGCAGTGAACTTTTAAAGCGGATCTCTGGAAACACCATATATTTT	CASSELLKRISGNTIYF	few	TRBV6-1	TRBJ1-3	.
TGTGCCAGCAGCTTGGGTTCTGGGGCTGGCTACACCTTC	CASSLGSGAGYTF	few	TRBV5-6	TRBJ1-2	.
TGTGCCAGTAGTTCGCGGCGAGGACAGGGGGAATACGAGCAGTACTTC	CASSSRRGQGEYEQYF	.	TRBV19	TRBJ2-7	TRBD1
TGTGCCAGCAGCGCCTACCGGGACAACGATTCACCCCTCCACTTT	CASSAYRDNDSPLHF	few	TRBV9	TRBJ1-6	.
TGTGCCAGCAGCTCAGACAGCACTCACACAGATACGCAGTATTTT	CASSSDSTHTDTQYF	.	TRBV7-2	TRBJ2-3	.
TGTGCCAGCAGTCCCGACAGGGGCTATGGCTACACCTTC	CASSPDRGYGYTF	.	TRBV5-4	TRBJ1-2	TRBD1
TGTGCCAGCAGCTTGGTTGGGGGCGGCAACTATGGCTACACCTTC	CASSLVGGGNYGYTF	.	TRBV5-6	TRBJ1-2	.
TGTGCCAGTAGCCTCCTCGCGGGGTCTGGGGCCAACGTCCTGACTTTC	CASSLLAGSGANVLTF	.	TRBV19	TRBJ2-6	.
TGTGCCAGCTTCTCCGGGACAGGGATGCGGGGTACGCAGTATTTT	CASFSGTGMRGTQYF	.	TRBV2	TRBJ2-3	TRBD1
TGTGCCAGTAGTACTGGGACTAGCGGGGCCCTCATGCAGTACTTC	CASSTGTSGALMQYF	.	TRBV19	TRBJ2-7	TRBD2
TGTGCCAGCAGCTTGGGACCGGTAGCGAACAATGAGCAGTTCTTC	CASSLGPVANNEQFF	.	TRBV5-5	TRBJ2-1	.
TGTGCCAGCAGCCACGGTTCCTCTGGGGCCAACGTCCTGACTTTC	CASSHGSSGANVLTF	.	TRBV7-2	TRBJ2-6	.
TGTGCCTGGAGCCGAGGGCAGGACCTAGAGACCCAGTACTTC	CAWSRGQDLETQYF	once	TRBV30	TRBJ2-5	.
TGTGCCAGCAGCCCCCCGACTAGCGGGGGGGCAGGTGAGCAGTTCTTC	CASSPPTSGGAGEQFF	few	TRBV9	TRBJ2-1	TRBD2
TGTGCCAGCAGCCCTGGGGGGGGCCTTTCACCCCTCCACTTT	CASSPGGGLSPLHF	.	TRBV9	TRBJ1-6	.
TGTGCCAGCAGTGAACCGGCCCCCGGGTGGGAGACCCAGTACTTC	CASSEPAPGWETQYF	.	TRBV25-1	TRBJ2-5	.
TGTGCCTGGAGTGGGGCAGGGACCTACGAGCAGTACTTC	CAWSGAGTYEQYF	.	TRBV30	TRBJ2-7	.
TGTGCCAGTTCCGCTCTACTAGTAGGAGGCTACACCTTC	CASSALLVGGYTF	.	TRBV6-1	TRBJ1-2	.
TGTGCCAGCAGTTGGAGGAGCACAGATACGCAGTATTTT	CASSWRSTDTQYF	few	TRBV27	TRBJ2-3	.
TGTGCCAGCAGTCCCGAGGACAGAGTGAACACTGAAGCTTTCTTT	CASSPEDRVNTEAFF	.	TRBV27	TRBJ1-1	.
TGTGCCAGCAGCTTAGCCCACGGGAACGAGCAGTACTTC	CASSLAHGNEQYF	.	TRBV7-2	TRBJ2-7	.
TGCGCCAGCAGCGAGGGATCTTCTGGAAACACCATATATTTT	CASSEGSSGNTIYF	.	TRBV5-1	TRBJ1-3	.
TGTGCCAGCAGCCTCGGCAGGCGCAGAGATGGCTACACCTTC	CASSLGRRRDGYTF	.	TRBV5-6	TRBJ1-2	.
TGTGCCAGCAGCCACCGGGACAGGGAATCGAACACTGAAGCTTTCTTT	CASSHRDRESNTEAFF	.	TRBV7-8	TRBJ1-1	TRBD1
TGCGCCAGCAGCTTATTAACAGGGGGCATTTACGAGCAGTACTTC	CASSLLTGGIYEQYF	.	TRBV5-1	TRBJ2-7	TRBD1
TGTGCTAGTGGTTTGGTACAGGGTACGCAGTATTTT	CASGLVQGTQYF	.	TRBV12-5	TRBJ2-3	.
TGTGCCAGCAGCACCTTACAGGGAAAACCCTACGAGCAGTACTTC	CASSTLQGKPYEQYF	.	TRBV11-2	TRBJ2-7	.
TGTGCCATCAGTGAGGAGGTCGCCTACGAGCAGTACTTC	CAISEEVAYEQYF	.	TRBV10-3	TRBJ2-7	.
TGTGCCAGCAGCGTAGCTACAGGGGCCCAAGAGACCCAGTACTTC	CASSVATGAQETQYF	.	TRBV9	TRBJ2-5	TRBD1